A single sample gave rise to the 9 T cell receptor beta chains below, sequenced in a study of shared clonotypes between healthy human individuals. Repertoires were generated with immunoSEQ multiplex PCR, while TCRdb's copy carries only in-frame clones and drops some. The sample carries approximately 2,000,000 clones, around 92% recorded once. What was sequenced was naive CD4+ T cells from PBMCs. Subset specified: CD45RA+ positively selected. All receptors derive from a young man in good health. Some clones in this sample may be carry-over from other donors' samples.

V usage is TRBV5-5 and J usage is TRBJ1-1, with D uncertain. The germline V and J ends were trimmed by 4 bases and 3 bases, with 10 bases remaining between them. The germline V gene encodes CDR1 SGHKS and CDR2 YYEKEE (reference sequence). The CDR3 has 13 residues. CDR3 DNA sequence: TGTGCCAGCAGCAACCCGGGTTACACTGAAGCTTTCTTT. It codes for CASSNPGYTEAFF.

This chain joins TRBV5-1 and TRBJ2-7; D uncertain. The CDR3 loop spans 12 amino acids. Per the germline V gene, CDR1 is SGHRS and CDR2 is YFSETQ. Trimming removed 4 bases at V and 2 bases at J, with 7 bases between. CDR3 DNA: TGCGCCAGCAGCGCGGATACCTACGAGCAGTACTTC. Its protein is CASSADTYEQYF.

The gene calls are TRBV2 and TRBJ2-1, with 7 positions matching TRBD1. V shed 8 bases and J 7 bases; nucleotides not matched to a gene: 14. This CDR3 comprises 15 residues. Germline lookup yields CDR1 SNHLY and CDR2 FYNNEI. DNA for the CDR3: TGTGCCAGCTCCAGCCCAAGGGGACAGCCGAATGAGCAGTTCTTC. Translated, it gives CASSSPRGQPNEQFF.

This chain joins TRBV27 and TRBJ2-5, with D unclear. V was pared by 3 bases and J by 5 bases, with 7 bases between. Germline V gene sequence: CDR1 MNHEY, CDR2 SMNVEV (reference sequence). The CDR3 sequence is 12 residues long. CDR3 amino acids: CASSFPGETQYF. The CDR3 DNA sequence: TGTGCCAGCAGTTTTCCCGGGGAGACCCAGTACTTC.

This chain links TRBV11-2 with TRBJ2-5; 7 bases are shared with TRBD2. TRBJ2-7 matches the DNA end more closely, so the J call is doubtful. The CDR3 has 15 amino acids. CDR1 SGHAT and CDR2 FQNNGV come from the germline V gene. This CDR3 reads CASSLRRETFYEQYF. DNA for the CDR3: TGTGCCAGCAGCTTAAGGCGGGAGACTTTCTACGAGCAGTACTTC.

V is TRBV11-1 and J is TRBJ1-6, with TRBD1 matching 10 bases. The CDR3 extends over 16 amino acids. Per germline, CDR1 SGHAT and CDR2 FQDESV (reference sequence). Unmatched junction bases numbered 8, after V lost 5 bases and J lost 7 bases. CDR3 residues: CASSVGTGDGNSPLHF. Written as DNA, the CDR3 is TGTGCCAGCAGCGTCGGGACAGGGGACGGAAATTCACCCCTCCACTTT.

The genes are TRBV2 and TRBJ1-1, with D unclear. The CDR3 has 14 residues. Per the germline V gene, CDR1 is SNHLY and CDR2 is FYNNEI. The V end lost 6 bases, the J end lost 1 base, and 12 bases lay between the germline ends. The chain's CDR3 is CASSETTGNTEAFF. DNA for the CDR3: TGTGCCAGCAGCGAAACGACCGGGAACACTGAAGCTTTCTTT.

The chain has TRBV30 and TRBJ1-2; the match to TRBD1 covers 7 bases. The V gene end was trimmed by 2 bases and the J gene end by 7 bases; junction bases not matched to a gene: 7. This CDR3 comprises 13 residues. Germline V gives CDR1 GTSNPN, CDR2 SVGIG (reference sequence). The DNA for the CDR3 is TGTGCCTGGAGTTCGACAGGGCTTGCTGGCTACACCTTC. The encoded protein is CAWSSTGLAGYTF.

The CDR3 DNA reads as TGTGCCAGTCAAGTGCAGTTGAACACTGAAGCTTTCTTT. It translates to CASQVQLNTEAFF. The chain links TRBV19 to TRBJ1-1, with D unclear. CDR3 length: 13 residues. Deletions cut 8 bases from V and 0 bases from J, with 10 bases between. The germline V gene has CDR1 LNHDA and CDR2 SQIVND (reference sequence).